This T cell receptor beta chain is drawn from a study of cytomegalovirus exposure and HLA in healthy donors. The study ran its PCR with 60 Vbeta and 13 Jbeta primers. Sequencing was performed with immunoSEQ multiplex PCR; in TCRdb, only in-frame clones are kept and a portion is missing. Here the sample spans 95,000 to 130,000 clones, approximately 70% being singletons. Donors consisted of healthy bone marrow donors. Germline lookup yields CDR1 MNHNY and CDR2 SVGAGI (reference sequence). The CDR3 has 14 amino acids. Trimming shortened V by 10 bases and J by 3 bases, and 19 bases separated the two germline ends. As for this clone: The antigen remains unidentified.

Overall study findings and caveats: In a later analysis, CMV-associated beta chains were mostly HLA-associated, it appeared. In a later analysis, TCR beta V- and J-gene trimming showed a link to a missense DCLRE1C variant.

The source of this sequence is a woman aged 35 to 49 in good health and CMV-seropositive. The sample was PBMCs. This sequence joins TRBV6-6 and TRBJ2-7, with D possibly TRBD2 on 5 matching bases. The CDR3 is CATTVSPSSYEQYF. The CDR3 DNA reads TGTGCCACCACAGTTAGTCCTAGCAGCTACGAGCAGTACTTC.